The 14 T cell receptor beta chains below all came from one sample that was sequenced in a study of beta chain features in type 1 diabetes. Overall study findings and caveats: TCRB CDR3s were moderately but significantly shorter in Type 1 diabetes patients in all four CD4+ subsets.

TCRB transcripts that were expressed got sequenced, as all of the isolated RNA had been reverse transcribed. Assay used: immunoSEQ multiplex PCR; TCRdb lists only in-frame clones, some missing. The sample holds almost 350,000 clones, around 9.3% seen once. These receptors' targets are unknown. Sequencing used central memory CD4+ T cells from blood. All receptors derive from a man younger than 40 with type 1 diabetes.

The chain combines TRBV6-4 with TRBJ2-7, with D tentatively TRBD2 (5 bases). The CDR3 covers 12 residues. Germline V gene data show CDR1 as MRHNA and CDR2 as SNTAGT. Trimming took off 8 bases at V and 3 bases at J, with 11 bases between the two ends. The DNA of the CDR3 is TGTGCCAGCGTGGAGGTGAGCTACGAGCAGTACTTC. Translating gives CASVEVSYEQYF.

The chain has TRBV5-1 and TRBJ2-3; D unclear. Germline CDR1 SGHRS, CDR2 YFSETQ. The CDR3 is 13 residues long. The ends were cut back, 4 bases at V and 4 bases at J, with 10 bases in the middle. The CDR3 is CASSTENPDTQYF. CDR3 nucleotides: TGCGCCAGCAGCACCGAGAATCCAGATACGCAGTATTTT.

This clone turned up a few times. The chain combines TRBV7-2 with TRBJ1-1, with 7 bases matching TRBD1. From germline, CDR1 is SGHTA and CDR2 FQGNSA. Trimming took 5 bases from V and 5 from J; bases not matched to a gene: 8. CDR3 length: 14 amino acids. CDR3 DNA sequence: TGTGCCAGCAGCCCCCAGACAGGGAGGACTGAAGCTTTCTTT. The encoded protein is CASSPQTGRTEAFF.

This clone was observed a few times. This chain links TRBV13 with TRBJ2-3; 8 positions match TRBD2. The CDR3 length is 17 residues. The V and J ends lost 0 bases and 0 bases, in that order; junction bases with no gene match: 5. Germline CDR1 PRHDT, CDR2 FYEKMQ (reference sequence). CDR3 sequence reads: CASSLGASGFSTDTQYF. For the CDR3, the DNA is TGTGCCAGCAGCTTAGGGGCTAGCGGGTTTAGCACAGATACGCAGTATTTT. The variable domain in full, with the rest retrieved from reference TRBV13 and TRBJ2-3, is AAGVIQSPRHLIKEKRETATLKCYPIPRHDTVYWYQQGPGQDPQFLISFYEKMQSDKGSIPDRFSAQQFSDYHSELNMSSLELGDSALYFCASSLGASGFSTDTQYFGPGTRLTVL.

The table lists this clone with many counts. The V call is TRBV7-9, the J call TRBJ1-5, with D unresolved. V gave up 1 base and J gave up 5 bases, with 6 bases separating them. CDR1 and CDR2 (germline): SEHNR, FQNEAQ (reference sequence). The CDR3 extends over 13 amino acids. The CDR3 region is CASSLGRDQPQHF. The CDR3 nucleotides are TGTGCCAGCAGCTTAGGGAGAGATCAGCCCCAGCATTTT.

There are a few counts of this clone. V and J are TRBV7-8 and TRBJ2-5; D might be TRBD2 (5 bases). Germline lookup yields CDR1 SGHVS and CDR2 FQNEAQ. The CDR3 spans 15 residues. V was cut by 7 bases and J by 5 bases, with 20 bases left in between. The CDR3 sequence: CASTQNSRSGETQYF. In DNA, the CDR3 is TGTGCCAGCACCCAAAACAGTCGTTCGGGGGAGACCCAGTACTTC. Drawing the rest from reference TRBV7-8 and TRBJ2-5, the complete variable domain is GAGVSQSPRYKVAKRGQDVALRCDPISGHVSLFWYQQALGQGPEFLTYFQNEAQLDKSGLPSDRFFAERPEGSVSTLKIQRTQQEDSAVYLCASTQNSRSGETQYFGPGTRLLVL.

This clone was picked up many times. The rearrangement links TRBV6-6 to TRBJ2-1, with D possibly being TRBD1 (6 bases). The germline CDR1 and CDR2 sequences are MNHNY and SVGAGI (reference sequence). CDR3 length: 14 amino acids. V was cut by 9 bases and J by 0 bases, with 12 bases left in between. The CDR3 protein is CASTRGSSYNEQFF. The CDR3 coding sequence is TGTGCCAGTACCAGGGGAAGCTCCTACAATGAGCAGTTCTTC.

This chain joins TRBV25-1 and TRBJ2-1; D gene ambiguous. The germline V gene has CDR1 MGHDK and CDR2 SYGVNS. Trimming pared 5 bases from V and 4 bases from J, leaving 9 bases between. The CDR3 extends over 13 amino acids. The CDR3 coding sequence is TGTGCCAGCAGTTCTCAAGCTTACAATGAGCAGTTCTTC. It is translated as CASSSQAYNEQFF.

The rearrangement uses TRBV7-9 and TRBJ1-5; D call uncertain. CDR1 is SEHNR, CDR2 FQNEAQ, per germline (reference sequence). This CDR3 is 14 amino acids long. Trimming cost V 4 bases and J 3 bases, with 10 bases left between them. This CDR3 is CASSSGRNNQPQHF. The CDR3 DNA reads as TGTGCCAGCAGCTCCGGACGGAACAATCAGCCCCAGCATTTT.

The chain joins TRBV27 to TRBJ2-5; 8 bases map to TRBD1. V lost 5 bases and J lost 5; bases outside the gene matches: 4. The CDR3 is 13 residues long. CDR1 MNHEY and CDR2 SMNVEV come from the germline V gene (reference sequence). CDR3 in amino acids: CASSPRQGETQYF. CDR3 bases: TGTGCCAGCAGTCCCCGACAGGGGGAGACCCAGTACTTC.

V gene TRBV30 combines with J gene TRBJ2-6, with D unresolved. This CDR3 is 11 amino acids long. Germline assignment: CDR1 GTSNPN and CDR2 SVGIG (reference sequence). Trimming cost V 7 bases and J 2 bases, with 3 bases left between them. The CDR3 region is CALTGANVLTF. CDR3 sequence (DNA): TGTGCCTTAACTGGGGCCAACGTCCTGACTTTC.

The chain combines TRBV9 with TRBJ2-1; 7 nucleotides align to TRBD2. Germline CDR1 SGDLS, CDR2 YYNGEE. This CDR3 has 15 residues. Trimming at V came to 4 bases and at J to 6 bases, leaving 10 bases not matched to a gene. In nucleotides, the CDR3 is TGTGCCAGCAGCCCAATCACCGGGACTATCAATGAGCAGTTCTTC. Encoded protein: CASSPITGTINEQFF.

This clone was detected only a few times. CDR3 nucleotide sequence: TGTGCCACCAGCCAGACTAGGGATACGCAGTATTTT. It is translated as CATSQTRDTQYF. V gene TRBV15 combines with J gene TRBJ2-3; maybe TRBD2 (6 bases). V lost 5 bases and J 6 bases, leaving 9 bases between the germline ends. Germline lookup yields CDR1 LNHNV and CDR2 YYDKDF (reference sequence). The length of the CDR3 is 12 residues. The entire variable domain, with the rest obtained from reference TRBV15 and TRBJ2-3, is as follows: DAMVIQNPRYQVTQFGKPVTLSCSQTLNHNVMYWYQQKSSQAPKLLFHYYDKDFNNEADTPDNFQSRRPNTSFCFLDIRSPGLGDTAMYLCATSQTRDTQYFGPGTRLTVL.

The CDR3: CASSISGTGRGAFF. The CDR3 DNA follows: TGTGCCAGTAGTATTAGTGGGACAGGGAGAGGAGCTTTCTTT. The chain recombines TRBV19 with TRBJ1-1; 9 positions agree with TRBD1. Germline V gives CDR1 LNHDA, CDR2 SQIVND (reference sequence). J gave up 10 bases and V 3 bases, and 9 bases lay outside the gene matches. CDR3 size: 14 residues.